The present TCR delta chain was sequenced within a study of Vδ1+ human thymocytes. About this clone itself: Its antigen is undetermined.

The germline V gene has CDR1 TSWWSYY and CDR2 QGS. V gave up 2 bases and J gave up 1 base; unmatched junction bases: 10. This CDR3 has 17 amino acids. Study outcomes and limitations: In the thymus, TRG and TRD repertoires looked highly polyclonal with Gaussian CDR3 lengths.

Extracted RNA was reverse transcribed into cDNA. Multiplex PCR used pooled V-gene forward primers and a constant-region reverse primer to amplify CDR3s. TCRdb reran clone calling via CATT on the multiplex PCR reads. The sample includes 20,000 to 25,000 delta-chain clones, approximately 30% of them seen just once. This receptor was obtained from a boy under two years old who had congenital heart surgery. V is TRDV1 and J is TRDJ1, with 7 bases aligning to TRDD3. The sequencing sample was made of Vdelta1+ gamma-delta thymocytes from the thymus. Subset noted: FACS-sorted CD3+ TCRalphabeta- TCRVdelta1+ TCRVdelta2- thymocytes. The CDR3 loop is CALGENYRDTSTDKLIF. The CDR3 coding sequence is TGTGCTCTTGGGGAAAACTACCGGGATACAAGCACCGATAAACTCATCTTT.